The entry that follows covers one T cell receptor (beta chain) sequence. The target antigen is unknown. The data were taken from a study of cytomegalovirus exposure and HLA in healthy donors. Study-wide context: Samples from HLA-typed donors yielded approximately 88 million unique TCRs in an early data release. Overall study findings and caveats: Later analysis suggested most CMV-associated TCR beta chains were HLA-restricted.

V was shortened by 3 bases and J by 3 bases, with 12 bases between the two germline ends. This CDR3 is built from 14 residues. Germline-derived CDR1 and CDR2 are MDHEN and SYDVKM. PCR primers comprised 60 Vbeta and 13 Jbeta primers. The assay was immunoSEQ multiplex PCR, and TCRdb's table has in-frame clones only and misses some. Found here are roughly 98,000 clones, over 75% of them singletons; the top ten hold roughly 3%. This receptor was identified in a man between 40 and 49 years old in good health and CMV-seronegative. J is TRBJ2-7 and V is TRBV28; D remains unclear. The sequencing input was PBMCs. The CDR3 DNA sequence: TGTGCCAGCAGTTTGGCCCAGGAAGTCTACGAGCAGTACTTC. This encodes CASSLAQEVYEQYF.